Each of the 13 T cell receptor beta chains below was sequenced from the same sample in a study of HIV-infected patients and healthy controls. Each CDR3 protein is one row after TCRdb ran MiXCR on the 5' RACE reads. The sample consists of some 19,000 distinct CDR3 sequences, about 16% of them appearing once. The sample comprised CD8+ T cells from blood. These receptors were obtained from a human donor in good health.

This clonotype has a count of ten or more. This sequence joins TRBV7-9 and TRBJ2-7; 9 positions agree with TRBD1. The CDR3 runs 18 residues. Germline V lookup: CDR1 SEHNR, CDR2 FQNEAQ (reference sequence). With 0 bases clipped from V and 4 bases from J, the junction kept 13 bases outside the gene matches. CDR3: CASSLADVEGTGRYEQYF. DNA of the CDR3: TGTGCCAGCAGCTTAGCCGACGTTGAAGGGACAGGGAGGTACGAGCAGTACTTC.

This clonotype was seen repeatedly, ten times or more. This chain uses TRBV30 with TRBJ2-1; TRBD1 matches 7 bases. CDR1 is GTSNPN, CDR2 SVGIG, per germline (reference sequence). With V trimmed by 4 bases and J by 3 bases, 3 bases remained unmatched. There are 13 residues in the CDR3. The CDR3 spells CAWTRDSYNEQFF. CDR3 DNA sequence: TGTGCCTGGACTAGGGACAGCTACAATGAGCAGTTCTTC. Full variable domain (missing parts from reference TRBV30 and TRBJ2-1): SQTIHQWPATLVQPVGSPLSLECTVEGTSNPNLYWYRQAAGRGLQLLFYSVGIGQISSEVPQNLSASRPQDRQFILSSKKLLLSDSGFYLCAWTRDSYNEQFFGPGTRLTVL.

This clonotype turned up a few times. The chain joins TRBV29-1 to TRBJ1-1, with D maybe TRBD1 (6 bases). The CDR3 is 12 residues long. Germline CDR1 SQVTM, CDR2 ANQGSEA. V dropped 3 bases and J dropped 6 bases, with 11 bases sitting between them. CDR3 loop: CSVEGAEAEAFF. For the CDR3, the DNA is TGCAGCGTTGAGGGGGCTGAGGCTGAAGCTTTCTTT.

In this sample, this clonotype turned up many times. The chain couples TRBV10-3 to TRBJ1-2; the D gene is possibly TRBD1 (6 bases). The CDR3 consists of 11 residues. V lost 10 bases to trimming and J lost 4 bases, with 10 bases between them. CDR1 is ENHRY, CDR2 SYGVKD, per germline. The CDR3 here is CATQGLYGYTF. In nucleotides, the CDR3 is TGTGCCACACAGGGACTCTATGGCTACACCTTC.

This clonotype has at least ten counts. The CDR3 reads CSARVIRDPQEAFF. CDR3 in DNA: TGCAGTGCTAGAGTGATTCGGGACCCCCAAGAAGCTTTCTTT. The chain combines TRBV20-1 with TRBJ1-1; TRBD1 might be the D (5 bases). This CDR3 contains 14 residues. The V end lost 1 base, the J end lost 8 bases, and 17 bases lay between the germline ends. Looked up from germline, CDR1 is DFQATT and CDR2 is SNEGSKA (reference sequence).

This clonotype was observed at least ten times. This chain connects TRBV12-3 or TRBV12-4 to TRBJ1-2, with a possible D match to TRBD1 (6 bases). V lost 5 bases and J 2 bases, leaving 9 bases between the germline ends. The CDR3 runs to 13 residues. CDR3 in amino acids: CASSPGQNYGYTF. CDR3 nucleotides: TGTGCCAGCAGTCCCGGACAGAACTATGGCTACACCTTC.

Turning to this clonotype: This may be a read error: a much more frequent sequence differs by one nucleotide. The chain links TRBV6-4 to TRBJ2-3; a weak D match, TRBD2 (6 bases). Trimming pared 6 bases from V and 2 bases from J, leaving 9 bases between. The CDR3 runs to 13 residues. Germline lookup yields CDR1 MRHNA and CDR2 SNTAGT. The CDR3 protein is CASSAGYTDTQYF. The CDR3 coding sequence is TGTGCCAGCAGCGCGGGGTACACAGATACGCAGTATTTT.

CDR3 nucleotides: TGTGCCAGTAGACCCTCGGTGGCTAGCACAGATACGCAGTATTTT. Amino acid sequence: CASRPSVASTDTQYF. J is TRBJ2-3 and V is TRBV19; the D is unclear. Per germline, CDR1 LNHDA and CDR2 SQIVND (reference sequence). This CDR3 has 15 residues. V was shortened by 6 bases and J by 0 bases, with 13 bases between the two germline ends.

This chain connects TRBV18 to TRBJ1-6; D call uncertain. The CDR3 sequence is 15 residues long. Per germline, CDR1 KGHSH and CDR2 LQKENI. V was trimmed by 3 bases and J by 10 bases, leaving 16 bases between them. CDR3 DNA: TGTGCCAGCTCACCCCGGAATAGAGGGAGATCACCCCTCCACTTT. Translating gives CASSPRNRGRSPLHF.

This clonotype was observed many times. This chain uses TRBV20-1 with TRBJ2-5; 10 bases align to TRBD2. The germline V gene encodes CDR1 DFQATT and CDR2 SNEGSKA (reference sequence). CDR3 size: 19 residues. The junction had 15 bases not matched to a gene; V was cut back by 1 base and J by 1 base. The CDR3 sequence: CSARAYGLAAVSFQETQYF. The CDR3 DNA follows: TGCAGTGCTAGAGCCTACGGACTAGCGGCGGTGTCGTTCCAAGAGACCCAGTACTTC.

This clonotype has just a few counts. The chain is built from TRBV28 and TRBJ1-5; tentatively, D is TRBD1 (6 bases). Per the germline V gene, CDR1 is MDHEN and CDR2 is SYDVKM. This CDR3 region has 14 residues. Between the trimmed V and J ends, which lost 6 bases and 4 bases, there was a span of 13 bases. In nucleotides, the CDR3 is TGTGCCAGCAGCACAATACAGGGTAATCAGCCCCAGCATTTT. Amino acids: CASSTIQGNQPQHF.

This sequence joins TRBV19 and TRBJ2-3, with D possibly TRBD2 on 5 matching bases. Germline V gene sequence: CDR1 LNHDA, CDR2 SQIVND (reference sequence). Trimming left V 9 bases short and J 3 bases short, with 13 bases between. This CDR3 is 13 amino acids long. The CDR3 here is CASVLAGTDTQYF. The CDR3 nucleotides read TGTGCCAGCGTTCTAGCCGGTACAGATACGCAGTATTTT.

This clonotype was seen at least ten times. The chain is built from TRBV20-1 and TRBJ2-5; the D is unclear. The germline V gene encodes CDR1 DFQATT and CDR2 SNEGSKA (reference sequence). Trimming pared 4 bases from V and 2 bases from J, leaving 11 bases between. The CDR3 spans 13 residues. The CDR3 DNA is TGCAGTGCTAAGCAGGAATTACAAGAGACCCAGTACTTC. This gives the protein CSAKQELQETQYF.